The rows below give T cell receptor beta chains drawn from one sample of a study of OX40 agonist ivuxolimab in advanced cancers. Assay: immunoSEQ multiplex PCR; the TCRdb copy retains only in-frame clones and omits some. The sample shows some 74,000 clones, less than 95% of them seen only once. The source was CD4+ or CD8+ T cells sorted from blood, collected in a trial of the OX40 agonist ivuxolimab. All receptors derive from an adult with an advanced solid tumor such as melanoma, head and neck, liver or kidney cancer. Both conserved end residues are part of each CDR3. Fields, in order: J gene, clone size, V gene, D gene, CDR3 protein, CDR3 DNA. The D gene is left open where the match is weak. A row's size may be missing; if present it is once, few, many or a size class.

j_gene: TRBJ1-2
abundance: .
v_gene: TRBV7-9
d_gene: .
CDR3aa: CASSPTTRGLGYTF
CDR3nt: TGTGCCAGCAGCCCGACGACACGGGGCTTGGGCTACACCTTC

j_gene: TRBJ2-3
abundance: .
v_gene: TRBV11-2
d_gene: .
CDR3aa: CASSPGILNTQYF
CDR3nt: TGTGCCAGCAGCCCCGGGATCCTAAATACGCAGTATTTT

j_gene: TRBJ2-3
abundance: .
v_gene: TRBV11-2
d_gene: TRBD2
CDR3aa: CASSLVAGGTDTQYF
CDR3nt: TGTGCCAGCAGCTTAGTGGCGGGGGGCACAGATACGCAGTATTTT

j_gene: TRBJ2-7
abundance: .
v_gene: TRBV5-6
d_gene: .
CDR3aa: CASSFGGGRSYEQYF
CDR3nt: TGTGCCAGCAGCTTCGGGGGCGGCCGATCCTACGAGCAGTACTTC

j_gene: TRBJ1-5
abundance: .
v_gene: TRBV29-1
d_gene: .
CDR3aa: CSVEDRGQPQHF
CDR3nt: TGCAGCGTTGAAGATCGGGGTCAGCCCCAGCATTTT

j_gene: TRBJ2-7
abundance: once
v_gene: TRBV2
d_gene: TRBD2
CDR3aa: CASRELAGPYEQYF
CDR3nt: TGTGCCAGCAGAGAACTAGCGGGACCTTACGAGCAGTACTTC

j_gene: TRBJ2-5
abundance: .
v_gene: TRBV5-1
d_gene: .
CDR3aa: CASSLASRVEETQYF
CDR3nt: TGCGCCAGCAGCTTGGCCAGCAGGGTGGAAGAGACCCAGTACTTC

j_gene: TRBJ2-2
abundance: .
v_gene: TRBV11-2
d_gene: .
CDR3aa: CASSSRSGAVGELFF
CDR3nt: TGTGCCAGCAGCTCAAGATCAGGGGCGGTCGGGGAGCTGTTTTTT

j_gene: TRBJ2-5
abundance: .
v_gene: TRBV4-2
d_gene: TRBD2
CDR3aa: CASSPIERLAGGLKETQYF
CDR3nt: TGTGCCAGCAGCCCGATCGAGCGACTAGCGGGGGGGCTCAAGGAGACCCAGTACTTC

j_gene: TRBJ1-1
abundance: .
v_gene: TRBV6-5
d_gene: TRBD1
CDR3aa: CATRTGPLNTEAFF
CDR3nt: TGTGCCACCAGGACAGGTCCACTGAACACTGAAGCTTTCTTT

j_gene: TRBJ2-7
abundance: .
v_gene: TRBV19
d_gene: TRBD2
CDR3aa: CATNRLAGSRRAEQYF
CDR3nt: TGTGCCACAAACCGACTAGCGGGCTCGCGGCGGGCAGAGCAGTACTTC

j_gene: TRBJ1-6
abundance: .
v_gene: TRBV19
d_gene: TRBD1
CDR3aa: CASSIVGTGDSPLHF
CDR3nt: TGTGCCAGTAGTATAGTTGGGACAGGGGATTCACCCCTCCACTTT

j_gene: TRBJ1-6
abundance: .
v_gene: TRBV2
d_gene: .
CDR3aa: CASRSQQGDNSPLHF
CDR3nt: TGTGCCAGCAGATCACAACAGGGTGATAATTCACCCCTCCACTTT

j_gene: TRBJ2-1
abundance: .
v_gene: TRBV12-2
d_gene: .
CDR3aa: CASRLVGRDYNEQFF
CDR3nt: TGTGCAAGTCGCTTAGTGGGTAGGGATTACAATGAGCAGTTCTTC

j_gene: TRBJ1-1
abundance: .
v_gene: TRBV18
d_gene: TRBD1
CDR3aa: CASSPGTGADTEAFF
CDR3nt: TGTGCCAGCTCACCCGGGACAGGGGCGGACACTGAAGCTTTCTTT

j_gene: TRBJ2-1
abundance: .
v_gene: TRBV11-2
d_gene: TRBD2
CDR3aa: CASSSLAGPNEQFF
CDR3nt: TGTGCCAGCAGCTCTCTAGCGGGACCTAATGAGCAGTTCTTC

j_gene: TRBJ1-1
abundance: .
v_gene: TRBV29-1
d_gene: .
CDR3aa: CSVVPGPKAEAFF
CDR3nt: TGCAGCGTTGTGCCGGGCCCCAAGGCTGAAGCTTTCTTT

j_gene: TRBJ1-1
abundance: .
v_gene: TRBV6-5
d_gene: .
CDR3aa: CASSIIENTEAFF
CDR3nt: TGTGCCAGCAGTATAATAGAAAACACTGAAGCTTTCTTT

j_gene: TRBJ2-7
abundance: .
v_gene: TRBV12-2
d_gene: .
CDR3aa: CASRLGGDMVYEQYF
CDR3nt: TGTGCAAGTCGCTTAGGGGGGGACATGGTCTACGAGCAGTACTTC

j_gene: TRBJ1-6
abundance: .
v_gene: TRBV6-1
d_gene: TRBD1
CDR3aa: CASNTRTGGNSPLHF
CDR3nt: TGTGCCAGCAACACTAGGACAGGGGGCAATTCACCCCTCCACTTT

j_gene: TRBJ1-5
abundance: once
v_gene: TRBV6-5
d_gene: TRBD1
CDR3aa: CASSSRQGVNQPQHF
CDR3nt: TGTGCCAGCAGCAGCCGACAGGGGGTTAATCAGCCCCAGCATTTT

j_gene: TRBJ2-5
abundance: .
v_gene: TRBV9
d_gene: .
CDR3aa: CASSVALGLAETQYF
CDR3nt: TGTGCCAGCAGCGTAGCTCTAGGACTCGCGGAGACCCAGTACTTC

j_gene: TRBJ2-7
abundance: .
v_gene: TRBV7-9
d_gene: TRBD2
CDR3aa: CASSLNFGLAETYEQYF
CDR3nt: TGTGCCAGCAGCTTAAATTTCGGGCTAGCGGAAACCTACGAGCAGTACTTC

j_gene: TRBJ1-1
abundance: .
v_gene: TRBV9
d_gene: .
CDR3aa: CASSVDISAFF
CDR3nt: TGTGCCAGCAGCGTAGATATATCGGCTTTCTTT

j_gene: TRBJ2-1
abundance: .
v_gene: TRBV2
d_gene: .
CDR3aa: CASRGAPDDNNEQFF
CDR3nt: TGTGCCAGCAGGGGAGCACCGGACGATAACAATGAGCAGTTCTTC

j_gene: TRBJ2-1
abundance: .
v_gene: TRBV2
d_gene: TRBD2
CDR3aa: CASRLQSGGEKFF
CDR3nt: TGTGCCAGCAGGTTGCAAAGCGGGGGGGAAAAGTTCTTC

j_gene: TRBJ1-6
abundance: .
v_gene: TRBV9
d_gene: TRBD1
CDR3aa: CASRIAGGQTKYNSPLHF
CDR3nt: TGTGCCAGCAGGATCGCTGGGGGACAGACCAAATATAATTCACCCCTCCACTTT

j_gene: TRBJ1-6
abundance: .
v_gene: TRBV6-5
d_gene: .
CDR3aa: CASRKTEGYNSPLHF
CDR3nt: TGTGCCAGCAGAAAGACAGAAGGCTATAATTCACCCCTCCACTTT

j_gene: TRBJ2-7
abundance: .
v_gene: TRBV18
d_gene: .
CDR3aa: CASSPPHASYEQYF
CDR3nt: TGTGCCAGCTCACCACCACATGCATCCTACGAGCAGTACTTC

j_gene: TRBJ2-1
abundance: .
v_gene: TRBV5-4
d_gene: .
CDR3aa: CASSLSSLLDNEQFF
CDR3nt: TGTGCCAGCAGCTTATCCTCCCTCCTAGACAATGAGCAGTTCTTC

j_gene: TRBJ2-7
abundance: .
v_gene: TRBV6-1
d_gene: TRBD2
CDR3aa: CASSPGLAGLEQYF
CDR3nt: TGTGCCAGCAGCCCGGGACTAGCGGGATTGGAGCAGTACTTC

j_gene: TRBJ1-3
abundance: .
v_gene: TRBV9
d_gene: .
CDR3aa: CASSVTMDPGNTIYF
CDR3nt: TGTGCCAGCAGCGTTACAATGGACCCTGGAAACACCATATATTTT

j_gene: TRBJ1-2
abundance: .
v_gene: TRBV6-1
d_gene: .
CDR3aa: CASSDWGYTF
CDR3nt: TGTGCCAGCAGTGACTGGGGCTACACCTTC

j_gene: TRBJ2-3
abundance: .
v_gene: TRBV6-4
d_gene: TRBD1
CDR3aa: CASSPYGQGAYDTQYF
CDR3nt: TGTGCCAGCAGCCCCTACGGACAGGGGGCTTACGATACGCAGTATTTT

j_gene: TRBJ1-5
abundance: .
v_gene: TRBV6-6
d_gene: .
CDR3aa: CASSYPGDTKPQHF
CDR3nt: TGTGCCAGCAGTTACCCAGGAGACACGAAGCCCCAGCATTTT

j_gene: TRBJ2-2
abundance: .
v_gene: TRBV6-4
d_gene: .
CDR3aa: CASSVLAANTGELFF
CDR3nt: TGTGCCAGCAGTGTACTAGCAGCCAACACCGGGGAGCTGTTTTTT

j_gene: TRBJ2-5
abundance: once
v_gene: TRBV7-9
d_gene: .
CDR3aa: CASSLDSQETQYF
CDR3nt: TGTGCCAGCAGCTTGGACAGCCAAGAGACCCAGTACTTC

j_gene: TRBJ1-1
abundance: .
v_gene: TRBV18
d_gene: .
CDR3aa: CASSPAGGARNTEAFF
CDR3nt: TGTGCCAGCTCACCGGCCGGGGGCGCGAGAAACACTGAAGCTTTCTTT

j_gene: TRBJ2-7
abundance: .
v_gene: TRBV9
d_gene: .
CDR3aa: CASSLIPGTKGSYEQYF
CDR3nt: TGTGCCAGCAGTTTAATCCCGGGTACGAAGGGGTCCTACGAGCAGTACTTC

j_gene: TRBJ2-7
abundance: .
v_gene: TRBV19
d_gene: .
CDR3aa: CASSSQDGPSYEQYF
CDR3nt: TGTGCCAGTAGTTCGCAGGACGGACCCTCCTACGAGCAGTACTTC

j_gene: TRBJ2-5
abundance: .
v_gene: TRBV23-1
d_gene: .
CDR3aa: CASSQTGTSCRETQYF
CDR3nt: TGCGCCAGCAGTCAGACGGGAACTAGCTGCCGGGAGACCCAGTACTTC

j_gene: TRBJ2-1
abundance: .
v_gene: TRBV9
d_gene: TRBD2
CDR3aa: CASSVGTSGRYEQFF
CDR3nt: TGTGCCAGCAGCGTGGGAACTAGCGGGAGGTATGAGCAGTTCTTC

j_gene: TRBJ2-7
abundance: few
v_gene: TRBV2
d_gene: TRBD2
CDR3aa: CAYGTSGRASEQYF
CDR3nt: TGTGCTTACGGGACTAGCGGGAGGGCCTCCGAGCAGTACTTC

j_gene: TRBJ1-2
abundance: .
v_gene: TRBV19
d_gene: TRBD1
CDR3aa: CASSPTGTGHYGYTF
CDR3nt: TGTGCCAGTAGTCCTACCGGGACAGGTCACTATGGCTACACCTTC

j_gene: TRBJ2-3
abundance: .
v_gene: TRBV6-6
d_gene: TRBD2
CDR3aa: CASRLAGVADTQYF
CDR3nt: TGTGCCAGCAGATTAGCGGGGGTGGCAGATACGCAGTATTTT

j_gene: TRBJ2-6
abundance: .
v_gene: TRBV30
d_gene: .
CDR3aa: CAWSAGMSGANVLTF
CDR3nt: TGTGCCTGGAGTGCAGGGATGTCGGGGGCCAACGTCCTGACTTTC

j_gene: TRBJ2-1
abundance: .
v_gene: TRBV2
d_gene: TRBD2
CDR3aa: CASGGLAGGLGEQFF
CDR3nt: TGTGCCTCCGGAGGACTAGCGGGAGGTTTAGGTGAGCAGTTCTTC

j_gene: TRBJ2-3
abundance: once
v_gene: TRBV30
d_gene: TRBD2
CDR3aa: CAWSPGLADTDTQYF
CDR3nt: TGTGCCTGGAGTCCCGGACTAGCGGACACAGATACGCAGTATTTT

j_gene: TRBJ2-2
abundance: .
v_gene: TRBV6-1
d_gene: .
CDR3aa: CASRDSGNTGELFF
CDR3nt: TGTGCCAGCAGGGACAGCGGAAACACCGGGGAGCTGTTTTTT

j_gene: TRBJ2-1
abundance: .
v_gene: TRBV11-2
d_gene: TRBD2
CDR3aa: CASSPRVTSGGNEQFF
CDR3nt: TGTGCCAGCAGCCCCCGAGTGACTAGCGGGGGCAATGAGCAGTTCTTC

j_gene: TRBJ2-7
abundance: .
v_gene: TRBV5-1
d_gene: .
CDR3aa: CASSSTPGPTLYEQYF
CDR3nt: TGCGCCAGCAGCTCCACTCCGGGACCAACACTCTACGAGCAGTACTTC